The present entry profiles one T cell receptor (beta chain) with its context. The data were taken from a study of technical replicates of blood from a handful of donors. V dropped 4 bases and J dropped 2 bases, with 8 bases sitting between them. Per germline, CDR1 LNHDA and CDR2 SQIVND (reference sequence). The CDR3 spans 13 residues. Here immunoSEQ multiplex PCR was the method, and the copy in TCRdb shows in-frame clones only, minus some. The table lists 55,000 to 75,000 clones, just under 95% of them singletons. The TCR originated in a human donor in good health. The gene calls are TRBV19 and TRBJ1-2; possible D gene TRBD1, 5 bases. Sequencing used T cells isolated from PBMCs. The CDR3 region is CASSRAGNYGYTF. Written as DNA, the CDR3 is TGTGCCAGTAGTAGGGCAGGGAACTATGGCTACACCTTC. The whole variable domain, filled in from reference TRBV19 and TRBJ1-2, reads DGGITQSPKYLFRKEGQNVTLSCEQNLNHDAMYWYRQDPGQGLRLIYYSQIVNDFQKGDIAEGYSVSREKKESFPLTVTSAQKNPTAFYLCASSRAGNYGYTFGSGTRLTVV.